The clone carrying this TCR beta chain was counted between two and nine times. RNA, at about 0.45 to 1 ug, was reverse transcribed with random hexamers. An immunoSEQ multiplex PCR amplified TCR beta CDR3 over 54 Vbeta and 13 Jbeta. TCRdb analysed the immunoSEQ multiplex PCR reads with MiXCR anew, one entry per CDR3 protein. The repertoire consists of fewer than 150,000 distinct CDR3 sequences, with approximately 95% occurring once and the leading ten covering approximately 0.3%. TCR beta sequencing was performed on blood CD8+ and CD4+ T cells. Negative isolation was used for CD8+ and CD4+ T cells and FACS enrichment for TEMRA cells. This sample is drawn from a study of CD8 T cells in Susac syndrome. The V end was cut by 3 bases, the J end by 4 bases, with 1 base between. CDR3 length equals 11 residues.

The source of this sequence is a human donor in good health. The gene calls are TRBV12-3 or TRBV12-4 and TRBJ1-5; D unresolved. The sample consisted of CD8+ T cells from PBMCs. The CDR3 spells CASSFNQPQHF. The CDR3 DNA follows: TGTGCCAGCAGTTTTAATCAGCCCCAGCATTTT.